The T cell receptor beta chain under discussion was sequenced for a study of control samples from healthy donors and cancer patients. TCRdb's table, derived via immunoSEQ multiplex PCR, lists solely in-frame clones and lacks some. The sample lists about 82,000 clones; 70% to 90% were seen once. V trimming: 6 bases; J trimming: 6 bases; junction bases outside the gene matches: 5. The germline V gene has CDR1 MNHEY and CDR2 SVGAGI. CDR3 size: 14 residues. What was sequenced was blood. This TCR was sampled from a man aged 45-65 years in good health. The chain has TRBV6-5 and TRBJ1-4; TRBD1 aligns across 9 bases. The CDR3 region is CASRRQGVDEKLFF. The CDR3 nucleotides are TGTGCCAGCAGGCGACAGGGGGTAGATGAAAAACTGTTTTTT.